Reported below is one T cell receptor (beta chain). Trimming cost V 5 bases and J 0 bases, with 20 bases left between them. Germline-derived CDR1 and CDR2 are SQVTM and ANQGSEA. The CDR3 spans 18 residues. Investigators divided CD4+ cells into CD45RA+ naive and CD45RA-negative memory subsets. This sample stems from a study of shared clonotypes between healthy human individuals. The assay was immunoSEQ multiplex PCR, and TCRdb's table has in-frame clones only and misses some. The sample has about 2 million clones, roughly 95% seen once; the top ten hold approximately 0.13%. The clonotype comes from a man aged 18 to 30 in good health. Sequencing input: naive CD4+ T cells sorted from blood. Sample subset: CD45RA+ positively selected. This chain joins TRBV29-1 and TRBJ2-6; the D call may be TRBD1 or TRBD2 (5 bases each). Here the CDR3 reads CSVRTTIHGGSGANVLTF. DNA of the CDR3: TGCAGCGTTCGGACCACAATCCATGGGGGCTCTGGGGCCAACGTCCTGACTTTC. The complete variable domain, with remaining parts taken from reference TRBV29-1 and TRBJ2-6, reads SAVISQKPSRDICQRGTSLTIQCQVDSQVTMMFWYRQQPGQSLTLIATANQGSEATYESGFVIDKFPISRPNLTFSTLTVSNMSPEDSSIYLCSVRTTIHGGSGANVLTFGAGSRLTVL.